This TCR beta chain was obtained from a study of T cell responses to AZD1222 COVID-19 vaccine. This clone has just a few counts. Measured with immunoSEQ multiplex PCR; TCRdb has only the in-frame clones, and not every one. Of tens of thousands of clones listed, about 88% are singletons. From germline, CDR1 is SGHVS and CDR2 FQNEAQ. J lost 4 bases, V lost 1 base, and 8 bases had no gene match. CDR3 length equals 16 residues. The sequence was obtained from an adult in good health. The specimen was peripheral blood, collected on day 0 of AZD1222 vaccination. This rearrangement joins TRBV7-8 to TRBJ2-7; 9 positions agree with TRBD2. The DNA of the CDR3 is TGTGCCAGCAGCTTAGGCCCGACTAGCGGAATTTACGAGCAGTACTTC. Translating gives CASSLGPTSGIYEQYF.